The sequence of this T cell receptor beta chain was determined in a study of radiation and T cells in renal cell carcinoma. The wider study: Nephrectomy followed 15 Gy stereotactic body radiation by 4 weeks. General study findings and limits: In blood, top tumor clones expanded by 2 weeks, shrinking by 4. Pretreatment tumor biopsies were lacking, so baseline clonotypes are unknown.

The time point is: baseline pretreatment blood. The treatment was: 15 Gy SBRT to primary tumor, nephrectomy 4 weeks later. Regarding this clone: Its cognate antigen is unknown.

V was shortened by 5 bases and J by 4 bases, with 20 bases between the two germline ends. From germline, CDR1 is SGHNT and CDR2 YENEEA. The CDR3 is 16 residues long. Data came from immunoSEQ multiplex PCR; TCRdb stores just in-frame clones and leaves some out. The table includes 150,000 or so clones, around 89% detected once. The chain couples TRBV11-3 to TRBJ2-5; the D gene could be TRBD1 or TRBD2 (5 bases each). The sequence came from a woman between 65 and 79 years old with renal cell carcinoma. Sequencing was performed on blood, taken from a patient whose treatment included radiotherapy and nephrectomy. Here the CDR3 DNA reads TGTGCCAGCAGCAAGGACGGCCAGGCTGGGGGAGAGACCCAGTACTTC. This gives the protein CASSKDGQAGGETQYF.